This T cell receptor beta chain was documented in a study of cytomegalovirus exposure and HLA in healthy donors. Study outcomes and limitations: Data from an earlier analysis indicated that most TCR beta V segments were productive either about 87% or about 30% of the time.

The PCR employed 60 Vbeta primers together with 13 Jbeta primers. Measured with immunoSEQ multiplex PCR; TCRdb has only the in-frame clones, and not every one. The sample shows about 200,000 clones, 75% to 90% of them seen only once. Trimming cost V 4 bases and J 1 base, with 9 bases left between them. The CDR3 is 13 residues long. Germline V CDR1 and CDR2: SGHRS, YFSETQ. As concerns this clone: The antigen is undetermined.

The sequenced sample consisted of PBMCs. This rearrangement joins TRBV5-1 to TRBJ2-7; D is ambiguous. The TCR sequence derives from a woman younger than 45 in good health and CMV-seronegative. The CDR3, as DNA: TGCGCCAGCAGCCCTGACGGGTCCTACGAGCAGTACTTC. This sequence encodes CASSPDGSYEQYF.